This is a list of T cell receptor beta chains from one sample in a study of human T cells and chemical hapten exposure. TCRdb independently ran MiXCR on the RACE reads; one entry per CDR3 protein. The sample carries fewer than 140,000 distinct CDR3 sequences, approximately 12% recorded once. This specimen was whole blood, taken in connection with sensitization to the hapten diphenylcyclopropenone (DPC). Source of these receptors: a woman aged 50 to 65 with alopecia areata. Some clones in this sample may be carry-over from other donors' samples. The CDR3 runs from the conserved cysteine through the conserved F or W. A D gene is named only where the DNA matches it firmly. Clone size is not always given. Where it is, it says once, few, many or a class for expanded clones.

j_call d_call clone_size v_call cdr3_aa cdr3_nt
TRBJ2-5 . . TRBV7-2 CASSFPDVAETQYF TGTGCCAGCAGCTTCCCGGACGTAGCAGAGACCCAGTACTTC
TRBJ1-1 . many TRBV2 CASSFGGGITEAFF TGTGCCAGCAGTTTCGGGGGGGGAATCACTGAAGCTTTCTTT
TRBJ2-2 TRBD2 . TRBV28 CASSTPTLAGSLGELFF TGTGCCAGCAGTACCCCGACTTTAGCGGGTTCCCTCGGGGAGCTGTTTTTT
TRBJ1-1 . . TRBV2 CASSVEALSEAFF TGTGCCAGCAGTGTAGAGGCGCTGTCGGAAGCTTTCTTT
TRBJ1-1 . once TRBV3-1 CASSQDFGVGYTEAFF TGTGCCAGCAGCCAAGATTTTGGGGTCGGGTACACTGAAGCTTTCTTT
TRBJ2-7 . . TRBV6-5 CASKGGLQSYEQYF TGTGCCAGCAAGGGGGGGCTTCAATCCTACGAGCAGTACTTC
TRBJ1-6 TRBD1 . TRBV2 CASSAQGGSPLHF TGTGCCAGCAGTGCACAGGGGGGTTCACCCCTCCACTTT
TRBJ1-1 . many TRBV18 CASSPRQGPEAFF TGTGCCAGCTCACCTAGACAAGGTCCTGAAGCTTTCTTT
TRBJ1-1 . few TRBV6-5 CASWWNTEAFF TGTGCCAGCTGGTGGAACACTGAAGCTTTCTTT
TRBJ1-2 . few TRBV7-2 CASSLGQGPHYTF TGTGCCAGCAGCTTAGGGCAGGGGCCACACTACACCTTC
TRBJ2-2 TRBD2 few TRBV18 CASSRLAGEGTGELFF TGTGCCAGCTCAAGGCTAGCGGGAGAAGGAACCGGGGAGCTGTTTTTT
TRBJ1-1 . many TRBV11-2 CASSPVGQETEAFF TGTGCCAGCTCCCCGGTCGGGCAAGAAACTGAAGCTTTCTTT
TRBJ1-3 . . TRBV6-5 CASSQTDKSTSGNTIYF TGTGCCAGCAGTCAGACGGACAAGAGTACCTCTGGAAACACCATATATTTT
TRBJ2-7 TRBD2 . TRBV20-1 CSATLAEAYEQYF TGCAGTGCTACTCTAGCGGAGGCCTACGAGCAGTACTTC
TRBJ2-1 TRBD2 . TRBV12-3/TRBV12-4 CASSGPGTSGRGPFF TGTGCCAGCAGTGGCCCCGGGACTAGCGGGAGGGGACCGTTCTTC
TRBJ1-2 TRBD1 few TRBV7-9 CASSFPSAPTGEVTYGYTF TGTGCCAGCAGCTTCCCCTCGGCACCCACAGGGGAAGTCACCTATGGCTACACCTTC
TRBJ2-2 . . TRBV28 CASRWAGMNTGELFF TGTGCCAGCCGGTGGGCAGGGATGAACACCGGGGAGCTGTTTTTT
TRBJ2-6 . . TRBV19 CASSPRNSGANVLTF TGTGCCAGTAGTCCCCGGAATTCTGGGGCCAACGTCCTGACTTTC
TRBJ2-3 TRBD2 few TRBV27 CATTMMGGGAFANTQYF TGTGCCACCACAATGATGGGGGGGGGTGCCTTCGCGAATACGCAGTATTTT
TRBJ2-7 TRBD2 . TRBV4-2 CASSLAGLGSQQYF TGTGCCAGCAGCCTAGCGGGTCTAGGGTCCCAGCAGTACTTC
TRBJ1-2 TRBD1 few TRBV7-2 CASSPSPGQIFYGYTF TGTGCCAGCAGCCCATCCCCGGGACAGATATTCTATGGCTACACCTTC
TRBJ2-1 TRBD1 few TRBV5-4 CASSLRQGNYNEQFF TGTGCCAGCAGCTTGAGACAGGGGAACTACAATGAGCAGTTCTTC
TRBJ2-1 TRBD2 . TRBV7-2 CASSLGGAFAEQFF TGTGCCAGCAGCCTCGGGGGGGCCTTCGCTGAGCAGTTCTTC
TRBJ2-1 . many TRBV11-3 CASSLVDNEQFF TGTGCCAGCAGCTTAGTGGACAATGAGCAGTTCTTC
TRBJ1-6 . . TRBV28 CASSFESSYNSPLHF TGTGCCAGCAGTTTCGAAAGCTCCTATAATTCACCCCTCCACTTT
TRBJ1-2 TRBD1 many TRBV20-1 CSARPGQGSYGYTF TGCAGTGCTAGACCCGGACAGGGGTCCTATGGCTACACCTTC
TRBJ2-7 TRBD1 many TRBV7-6 CASSSRQGGSSEQYF TGTGCCAGCAGCTCCAGACAGGGGGGTTCCTCCGAGCAGTACTTC
TRBJ1-5 . . TRBV7-2 CASSRDVQGPQHF TGTGCCAGCAGCCGGGACGTCCAAGGGCCCCAGCATTTT
TRBJ2-1 TRBD1 many TRBV4-3 CASSQRTGGPYNEQFF TGCGCCAGCAGCCAACGAACAGGGGGACCCTACAATGAGCAGTTCTTC
TRBJ2-3 TRBD2 . TRBV2 CASSGGLMTDTQYF TGTGCCAGCAGTGGGGGACTAATGACAGATACGCAGTATTTT
TRBJ2-5 . few TRBV28 CASSLTETQYF TGTGCCAGCAGTTTAACAGAGACCCAGTACTTC
TRBJ1-2 . many TRBV11-2 CASSWEYGYTF TGTGCCAGCAGTTGGGAGTACGGCTACACCTTC
TRBJ2-3 . few TRBV28 CASSLWWRPSTDTQYF TGTGCCAGCAGTTTATGGTGGCGGCCTAGCACAGATACGCAGTATTTT
TRBJ2-7 . many TRBV29-1 CSAEIYPPDRNLYEQYF TGCAGCGCTGAAATATATCCCCCGGACAGAAACCTCTACGAGCAGTACTTC
TRBJ1-1 . . TRBV28 CASSPLYSTEAFF TGTGCCAGCAGTCCATTGTATTCCACTGAAGCTTTCTTT
TRBJ2-1 TRBD2 . TRBV27 CASRPLAGSSYNEQFF TGTGCCAGCAGGCCCCTAGCGGGAAGCTCCTACAATGAGCAGTTCTTC
TRBJ1-4 . . TRBV2 CASVLQGNEKLFF TGTGCCAGCGTTTTACAGGGAAATGAAAAACTGTTTTTT
TRBJ1-2 . few TRBV18 CASSGGIAPPGYTF TGTGCCAGCTCCGGGGGGATAGCACCCCCCGGCTACACCTTC
TRBJ2-3 . . TRBV2 CANDRGLSTDTQYF TGTGCCAACGACCGGGGACTTTCCACAGATACGCAGTATTTT
TRBJ2-7 . few TRBV28 CASRLLPYEQYF TGTGCCAGCAGGTTGCTCCCCTACGAGCAGTACTTC
TRBJ2-7 TRBD1 many TRBV18 CASSRSGTALREQYF TGTGCCAGCTCACGATCCGGGACAGCCCTCCGCGAGCAGTACTTC
TRBJ2-7 . . TRBV4-3 CASSQQGNSYEQYF TGCGCCAGCAGCCAACAAGGGAACTCCTACGAGCAGTACTTC
TRBJ2-3 . few TRBV28 CASSQQTDTQYF TGTGCCAGCAGTCAACAGACAGATACGCAGTATTTT
TRBJ1-3 . few TRBV6-5 CASSYSTGLGNTIYF TGTGCCAGCAGTTACTCGACAGGCTTGGGAAACACCATATATTTT
TRBJ1-1 TRBD1 . TRBV3-1 CASSQDIETGRETEAFF TGTGCCAGCAGCCAAGATATTGAGACAGGGAGAGAAACTGAAGCTTTCTTT
TRBJ2-2 . many TRBV6-1 CASSPRGSGELFF TGTGCCAGCAGTCCACGGGGAAGCGGGGAGCTGTTTTTT
TRBJ1-5 . many TRBV6-6 CASTHGGPQPQHF TGTGCCAGCACCCACGGGGGTCCCCAGCCCCAGCATTTT
TRBJ2-5 TRBD2 few TRBV4-1 CASSQAGLTQETQYF TGCGCCAGCAGCCAAGCGGGACTAACACAAGAGACCCAGTACTTC